These T cell receptor beta chains were read from a single sample in a study of blood T cells in healthy people across ages. One entry per CDR3 protein, called by TCRdb with MiXCR from the 5' RACE reads. Among around 2 million distinct CDR3 sequences listed, 39% were seen once. Sequenced: blood. The receptors derive from a human donor in good health. The CDR3 runs from the conserved cysteine through the conserved F or W. Fields, in order: D gene, J gene, clone size, V gene, CDR3 DNA, CDR3 protein. D genes are given only for firm matches. Clone size appears in some rows only: once, few, many, or a class for an expanded clone.

d_gene: -
j_gene: TRBJ1-4
abundance: -
v_gene: TRBV12-5
CDR3nt: TGTGCTAGTGGTTTTGAACGGGAAAAACTGTTTTTT
CDR3aa: CASGFEREKLFF

d_gene: TRBD1
j_gene: TRBJ2-2
abundance: -
v_gene: TRBV6-5
CDR3nt: TGTGCCAGCCACTGGACAGGGCACGGCACCGGGGAGCTGTTTTTT
CDR3aa: CASHWTGHGTGELFF

d_gene: TRBD1
j_gene: TRBJ1-5
abundance: -
v_gene: TRBV6-2/TRBV6-3
CDR3nt: TGTGCCAGCAGTCTACACCCGGGACAGGGTATACAGCCCCAGCATTTT
CDR3aa: CASSLHPGQGIQPQHF

d_gene: TRBD1
j_gene: TRBJ2-5
abundance: -
v_gene: TRBV11-3
CDR3nt: TGTGCCAGCAGCTCAAGACAGGGATCAGAGACCCAGTACTTC
CDR3aa: CASSSRQGSETQYF

d_gene: -
j_gene: TRBJ2-2
abundance: -
v_gene: TRBV10-3
CDR3nt: TGTGCCATCAGTGACTTGAGCACCGGGGAGCTGTTTTTT
CDR3aa: CAISDLSTGELFF

d_gene: -
j_gene: TRBJ1-2
abundance: few
v_gene: TRBV28
CDR3nt: TGTGCCAGCAAGTGGGAAACTAACTATGGCTACACCTTC
CDR3aa: CASKWETNYGYTF

d_gene: -
j_gene: TRBJ2-7
abundance: once
v_gene: TRBV6-2/TRBV6-3
CDR3nt: TGTGCCAGCAGTTACTCGAATCGGCTAGGGGCCATGGCCTACGAGCAGTACTTC
CDR3aa: CASSYSNRLGAMAYEQYF

d_gene: -
j_gene: TRBJ1-1
abundance: few
v_gene: TRBV12-3/TRBV12-4
CDR3nt: TGTGCCAGCAGTCCCGGGACGGATGAAGCTTTCTTT
CDR3aa: CASSPGTDEAFF

d_gene: TRBD1
j_gene: TRBJ2-7
abundance: -
v_gene: TRBV20-1
CDR3nt: TGCAGTGCCGAACCCGGGGACAGGGGGTTCTACGAGCAGTACTTC
CDR3aa: CSAEPGDRGFYEQYF

d_gene: -
j_gene: TRBJ1-5
abundance: few
v_gene: TRBV4-1
CDR3nt: TGCGCCAGCAGCCAGGGGTTGGCGAGCAATCAGCCCCAGCATTTT
CDR3aa: CASSQGLASNQPQHF

d_gene: -
j_gene: TRBJ2-7
abundance: -
v_gene: TRBV12-3/TRBV12-4
CDR3nt: TGTGCCAGCAGTTTAGGTTCGGCCAGCTCCTACGAGCAGTACTTC
CDR3aa: CASSLGSASSYEQYF

d_gene: -
j_gene: TRBJ2-7
abundance: -
v_gene: TRBV7-2
CDR3nt: TGTGCCAGCAGCATATCCCTAATACTAGAATACTCCTACAATGAGCAGTACTTC
CDR3aa: CASSISLILEYSYNEQYF

d_gene: TRBD2
j_gene: TRBJ2-1
abundance: -
v_gene: TRBV28
CDR3nt: TGTGCCAGCAGGGGGACTAGCGGGCCCCGCTCCTACAAAGAGCAGTTCTTC
CDR3aa: CASRGTSGPRSYKEQFF

d_gene: TRBD1
j_gene: TRBJ1-6
abundance: -
v_gene: TRBV30
CDR3nt: TGTGCCTGGAGTCTCAGTATCACAGGGGATTCACCCCTCCACTTT
CDR3aa: CAWSLSITGDSPLHF

d_gene: -
j_gene: TRBJ2-5
abundance: -
v_gene: TRBV7-2
CDR3nt: TGTGCCAGCAGCTTAGCGGCTCGAGCCCAGTACTTC
CDR3aa: CASSLAARAQYF

d_gene: TRBD2
j_gene: TRBJ2-7
abundance: -
v_gene: TRBV20-1
CDR3nt: TGCAGTGCCCTAACCACAGCGGGGGGGCTTTATGAGCAGTACTTC
CDR3aa: CSALTTAGGLYEQYF

d_gene: -
j_gene: TRBJ1-6
abundance: few
v_gene: TRBV7-2
CDR3nt: TGTGCCAGCAGCCCGGCCCGTAGCTCCTATAATTCACCCCTCCACTTT
CDR3aa: CASSPARSSYNSPLHF

d_gene: -
j_gene: TRBJ2-3
abundance: -
v_gene: TRBV6-2/TRBV6-3
CDR3nt: TGTGCCAGCAGTCCCCGGGCCCGAGAGGTGGGGCCAGATACGCAGTATTTT
CDR3aa: CASSPRAREVGPDTQYF

d_gene: -
j_gene: TRBJ2-7
abundance: -
v_gene: TRBV29-1
CDR3nt: TGCAGCGTAAGGGTTAACTCCTACGAGCAGTACTTC
CDR3aa: CSVRVNSYEQYF

d_gene: TRBD1
j_gene: TRBJ2-7
abundance: -
v_gene: TRBV7-9
CDR3nt: TGTGCCAGCAGCGCCGGGACAGCCTGCGAGCAGTACTTC
CDR3aa: CASSAGTACEQYF

d_gene: TRBD1
j_gene: TRBJ1-5
abundance: -
v_gene: TRBV20-1
CDR3nt: TGCAGTGCGACACAGGGGGCGGACCCCCAGCCCCAGCATTTT
CDR3aa: CSATQGADPQPQHF

d_gene: -
j_gene: TRBJ2-1
abundance: -
v_gene: TRBV6-2/TRBV6-3
CDR3nt: TGTGCCAGCAGTTACTCGTCCCAATTTGAGCAGTTCTTC
CDR3aa: CASSYSSQFEQFF

d_gene: TRBD1
j_gene: TRBJ2-5
abundance: few
v_gene: TRBV6-1
CDR3nt: TGTGCCAGCAGGCCTACAGGGGGCTCGCGGCACGGGATCCAAGAGACCCAGTACTTC
CDR3aa: CASRPTGGSRHGIQETQYF

d_gene: -
j_gene: TRBJ2-4
abundance: -
v_gene: TRBV6-5
CDR3nt: TGTGCCAGCAGTTGGAGGGGGACCTACAATGAGCAGTACTTC
CDR3aa: CASSWRGTYNEQYF